These T cell receptor beta chains were read from a single sample in a study of shared clonotypes between healthy human individuals. The table came from immunoSEQ multiplex PCR; TCRdb's copy has only in-frame clones and leaves some out. This table has 800,000 to 1,200,000 clones, about 80% appearing once. Sequenced: memory CD4+ T cells from PBMCs. The receptors were sampled from a man younger than 35 in good health. Some clones in this sample may be carry-over from other donors' samples. The CDR3 runs from the conserved cysteine through the conserved F or W. The D gene is left open where the match is weak. Clone size, where shown, is once, few, many, or a class for clones that have expanded.

.	TRBV19	TRBD2	TRBJ2-5	CASSTRAGTFETQYF	TGTGCCAGTAGTACCCGAGCGGGAACTTTCGAGACCCAGTACTTC
.	TRBV7-9	TRBD1	TRBJ2-7	CASGQGLYEQYF	TGTGCCTCCGGACAGGGGCTCTACGAGCAGTACTTC
.	TRBV27	.	TRBJ2-1	CASRHAGTEQFF	TGTGCCAGCAGGCACGCCGGCACAGAGCAGTTCTTC
.	TRBV2	.	TRBJ2-7	CASSVTGEQYF	TGTGCCAGCAGTGTAACTGGCGAGCAGTACTTC
.	TRBV5-4	.	TRBJ2-3	CASSRPGPRSTDTQYF	TGTGCCAGCAGCAGGCCGGGGCCGAGAAGCACAGATACGCAGTATTTT
.	TRBV7-9	.	TRBJ2-5	CASSKLGNSQETQYF	TGTGCCAGCAGCAAACTGGGGAATAGCCAAGAGACCCAGTACTTC
.	TRBV9	.	TRBJ2-1	CASSSRTRGDEQFF	TGTGCCAGCAGCTCTCGAACGCGGGGAGATGAGCAGTTCTTC
.	TRBV5-8	.	TRBJ2-6	CASGLPGSGANVLTF	TGTGCCAGCGGTCTCCCCGGTTCTGGGGCCAACGTCCTGACTTTC
.	TRBV15	TRBD2	TRBJ2-3	CATRTSGVTDTQYF	TGTGCCACAAGGACTAGCGGGGTCACAGATACGCAGTATTTT
.	TRBV5-1	.	TRBJ2-7	CASTEGPTPLEQYF	TGCGCCAGCACCGAGGGACCCACACCCCTCGAGCAGTACTTC
.	TRBV4-1	.	TRBJ1-5	CASSQDLGQGRNQPQHF	TGCGCCAGCAGCCAAGATTTGGGCCAGGGGCGCAATCAGCCCCAGCATTTT
once	TRBV28	.	TRBJ2-7	CASRIYGGSYEQYF	TGTGCCAGCCGGATTTATGGCGGATCCTACGAGCAGTACTTC
.	TRBV5-1	TRBD2	TRBJ2-4	CASSPVAGVSNIQYF	TGCGCCAGCAGCCCGGTAGCGGGAGTATCTAACATTCAGTACTTC
once	TRBV30	TRBD2	TRBJ2-7	CAAGRDNEQYF	TGTGCCGCCGGGAGGGACAACGAGCAGTACTTC
.	TRBV5-4	.	TRBJ1-2	CASSRGDSIDYGYTF	TGTGCCAGCAGCCGAGGGGACTCCATCGACTATGGCTACACCTTC
.	TRBV6-5	.	TRBJ1-3	CASSPWDRGNTIYF	TGTGCCAGCAGCCCTTGGGACCGTGGAAACACCATATATTTT
.	TRBV30	.	TRBJ2-7	CATTLEWYEQYF	TGTGCCACGACCCTAGAATGGTACGAGCAGTACTTC
.	TRBV9	TRBD2	TRBJ2-5	CASSVGTSGSLGQETQYF	TGTGCCAGCAGCGTCGGGACTAGCGGGAGTCTGGGCCAAGAGACCCAGTACTTC
.	TRBV25-1	TRBD1	TRBJ1-6	CASRGTVGNSPLHF	TGTGCCAGCAGGGGGACAGTCGGAAATTCACCCCTCCACTTT
.	TRBV5-4	.	TRBJ1-2	CASSLGELDYGYTF	TGTGCCAGCAGCTTAGGGGAGCTGGACTATGGCTACACCTTC
.	TRBV30	.	TRBJ2-5	CAWSHGETQYF	TGTGCCTGGAGTCACGGGGAGACCCAGTACTTC
.	TRBV7-8	.	TRBJ1-1	CASSLAGQALSFF	TGTGCCAGCAGCTTAGCGGGGCAGGCTTTATCTTTCTTT
.	TRBV28	.	TRBJ1-1	CASSFRGNGAFF	TGTGCCAGCAGTTTTCGGGGGAATGGAGCTTTCTTT
.	TRBV27	TRBD1	TRBJ2-2	CDGGRGREYTGELFF	TGTGATGGGGGCAGGGGGCGCGAGTACACCGGGGAGCTGTTTTTT
.	TRBV5-1	.	TRBJ2-7	CASSLLQGPYEQYF	TGCGCCAGCAGCTTGCTTCAGGGGCCATACGAGCAGTACTTC
.	TRBV25-1	TRBD2	TRBJ2-7	CASRPSSGRAHEQYF	TGTGCCAGCAGACCGTCTAGCGGGAGGGCCCACGAGCAGTACTTC
.	TRBV9	.	TRBJ2-3	CASSLTRGPPYF	TGTGCCAGCAGCCTTACGCGGGGTCCGCCGTATTTT
.	TRBV6-1	.	TRBJ1-1	CASSDGGGAFF	TGTGCCAGCAGTGATGGTGGGGGCGCTTTCTTT